This T cell receptor (beta chain) derives from a study of metastatic and nonmetastatic thyroid tumors. Study-wide background: The comparison covered peripheral blood and tumor or nodule tissue in malignant and benign thyroid patients.

No patient received treatment before thyroid surgery. The study, taken as a whole, reports: For both blood and tumor, malignant thyroid tumors reportedly showed significantly higher TCR beta diversity than benign nodules did.

This clone occurred a few times. As yet, its antigen is unknown. The V segment lost 5 bases and the J segment 2 bases; nucleotides outside the gene matches: 13. The CDR3 extends over 17 amino acids. Germline CDR1 LNHDA, CDR2 SQIVND (reference sequence). TCRdb re-called clones from the PCR reads using MiXCR. The sample lists about 4,500 clones, about 15% occurring once. The clonotype was recovered from a female donor with papillary thyroid cancer or a benign thyroid nodule (not recorded which). Some clones in this sample may be carry-over from other donors' samples. The gene calls are TRBV19 and TRBJ2-5; 8 nucleotides agree with TRBD2. Material for sequencing was adjacent normal tissue. CDR3 bases: TGTGCCAGTAGTTCTCCCCTCGTTGGCGGGGGGCAAGAGACCCAGTACTTC. Its protein is CASSSPLVGGGQETQYF.